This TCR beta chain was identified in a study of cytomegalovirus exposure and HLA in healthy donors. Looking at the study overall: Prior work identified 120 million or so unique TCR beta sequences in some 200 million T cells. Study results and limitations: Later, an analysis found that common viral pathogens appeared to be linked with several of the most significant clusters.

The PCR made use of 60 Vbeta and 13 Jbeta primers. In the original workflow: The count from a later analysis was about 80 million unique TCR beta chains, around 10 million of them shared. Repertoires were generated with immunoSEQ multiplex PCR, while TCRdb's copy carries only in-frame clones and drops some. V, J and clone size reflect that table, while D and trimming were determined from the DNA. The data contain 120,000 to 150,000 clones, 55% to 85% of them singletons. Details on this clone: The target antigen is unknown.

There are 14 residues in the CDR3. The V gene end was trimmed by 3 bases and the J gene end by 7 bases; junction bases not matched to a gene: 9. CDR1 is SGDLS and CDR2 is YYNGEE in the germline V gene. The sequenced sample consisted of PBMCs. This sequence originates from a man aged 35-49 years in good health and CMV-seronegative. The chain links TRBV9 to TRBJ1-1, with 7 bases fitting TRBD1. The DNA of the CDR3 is TGTGCCAGCAGCGCCTCGACAGGGTGGGGTGAAGCTTTCTTT. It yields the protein CASSASTGWGEAFF.